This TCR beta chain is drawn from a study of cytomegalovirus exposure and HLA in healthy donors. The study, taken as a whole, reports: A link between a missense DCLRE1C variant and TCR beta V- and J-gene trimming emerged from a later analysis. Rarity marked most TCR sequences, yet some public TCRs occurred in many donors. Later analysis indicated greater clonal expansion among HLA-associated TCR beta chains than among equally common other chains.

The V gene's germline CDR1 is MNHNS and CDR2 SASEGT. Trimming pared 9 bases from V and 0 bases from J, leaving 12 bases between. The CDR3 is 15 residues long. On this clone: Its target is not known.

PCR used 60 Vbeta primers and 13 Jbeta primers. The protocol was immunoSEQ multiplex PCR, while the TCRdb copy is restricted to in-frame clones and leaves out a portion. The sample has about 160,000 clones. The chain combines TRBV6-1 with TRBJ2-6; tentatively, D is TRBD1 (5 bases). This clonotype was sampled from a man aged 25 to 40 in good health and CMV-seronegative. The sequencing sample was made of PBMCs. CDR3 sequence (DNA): TGTGCCAGTAGACCGCAGGGCTCTGGGGCCAACGTCCTGACTTTC. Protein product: CASRPQGSGANVLTF.